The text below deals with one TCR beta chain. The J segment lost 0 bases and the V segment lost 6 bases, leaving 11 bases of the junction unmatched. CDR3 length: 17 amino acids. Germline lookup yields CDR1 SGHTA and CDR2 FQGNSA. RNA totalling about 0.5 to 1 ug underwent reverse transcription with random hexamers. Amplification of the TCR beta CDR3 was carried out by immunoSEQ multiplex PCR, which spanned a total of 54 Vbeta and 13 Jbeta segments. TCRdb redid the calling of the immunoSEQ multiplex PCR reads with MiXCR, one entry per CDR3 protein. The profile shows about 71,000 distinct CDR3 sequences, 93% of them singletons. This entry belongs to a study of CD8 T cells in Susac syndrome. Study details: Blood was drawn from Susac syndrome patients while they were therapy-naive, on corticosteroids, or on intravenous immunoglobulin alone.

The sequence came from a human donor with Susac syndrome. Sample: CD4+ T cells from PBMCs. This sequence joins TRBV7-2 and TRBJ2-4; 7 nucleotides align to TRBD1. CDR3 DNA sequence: TGTGCCAGCAGTTACTCAGACAGGGTACTAGCCAAAAACATTCAGTACTTC. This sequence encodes CASSYSDRVLAKNIQYF.